This T cell receptor (beta chain) originates from a study of T cell responses to AZD1222 COVID-19 vaccine. Study-level results: The sample set comprised mostly white British donors with more females, and clonal diversity was possibly underestimated.

The repertoire was sequenced with immunoSEQ multiplex PCR; TCRdb's copy has only in-frame clones and lacks some. The table lists approximately 150,000 clones, approximately 90% of them singletons. CDR1 and CDR2 from the germline V gene are SGHRS and YFSETQ. Trimming took off 5 bases at V and 4 bases at J, with 15 bases between the two ends. CDR3 length: 14 amino acids. On this clone: Its antigen is still unknown.

This sequence joins TRBV5-1 and TRBJ1-2; no clear D. Sample: peripheral blood, taken on day 0 of AZD1222 vaccination. The source is an adult in good health. The CDR3 sequence is CASRRQDDFYGYTF. The CDR3 coding sequence is TGCGCCAGCAGACGGCAGGATGATTTCTATGGCTACACCTTC.